Listed here is a single T cell receptor beta chain. The antigen remains undetermined. Sequence at one end of the junction differs from germline and may be a read error. This CDR3 has 15 amino acids. The source of the sample is a study of T cell repertoires in cytomegalovirus infection. Across the study: It can be stated that public TCR beta signatures indicated CMV infection as well as a matching HLA type.

TCRdb ran MiXCR on the reads and lists one entry per CDR3 protein. The sample includes approximately 750,000 distinct CDR3 sequences, 35% of them seen just once. Study-wide results and caveats: HLA-C-restricted CMV clonotypes gave the most frequent clonotype in two of eight donors.

The clonotype comes from a human donor in good health (CMV status not recorded). Some clones in this sample may be carry-over from other donors' samples. V gene TRBV5-3 combines with J gene TRBJ2-2; D unclear. TRBV5-3 is an ORF, and what it does is uncertain. The sequencing sample was made of PBMCs. CDR3 sequence reads: CASSYLLDGTGELFF. The DNA of the CDR3 is TGTGCCAGCAGCTATTTATTGGACGGCACCGGGGAGCTGTTTTTT.